This T cell receptor (beta chain) was sequenced in a study of blood T cell repertoires in COVID-19. Deletions cut 7 bases from V and 2 bases from J, with 10 bases between. Germline CDR1 reads GTSNPN; CDR2 reads SVGIG (reference sequence). The CDR3 contains 12 residues. How the authors handled the data: Amplifying reference gene primers gave estimates of nucleated cell counts. TCRdb keeps only in-frame clones here, not all; method: immunoSEQ multiplex PCR. D and trimming were read from the DNA, whereas the V and J calls and clone size are those reported in that table. The sample yields about 250,000 clones, approximately 83% seen once.

Sequenced material: peripheral blood. This TCR was sampled from a man aged 80 or over with acute or convalescent COVID-19. The gene calls are TRBV30 and TRBJ2-3; no firm D call. For the CDR3, the DNA is TGTGCCTACGACAAGGTCACAGATACGCAGTATTTT. This codes for CAYDKVTDTQYF.